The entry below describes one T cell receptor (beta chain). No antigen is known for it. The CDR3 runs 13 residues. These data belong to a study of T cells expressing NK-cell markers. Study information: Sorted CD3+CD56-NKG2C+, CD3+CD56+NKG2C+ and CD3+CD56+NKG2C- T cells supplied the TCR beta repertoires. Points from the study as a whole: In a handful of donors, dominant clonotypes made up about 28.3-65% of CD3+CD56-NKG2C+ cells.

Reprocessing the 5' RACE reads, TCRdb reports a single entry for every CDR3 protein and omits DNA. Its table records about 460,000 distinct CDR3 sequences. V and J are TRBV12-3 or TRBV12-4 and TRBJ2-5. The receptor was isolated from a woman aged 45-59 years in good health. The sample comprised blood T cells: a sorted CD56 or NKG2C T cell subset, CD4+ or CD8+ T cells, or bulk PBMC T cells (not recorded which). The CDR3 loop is CASSFDWKETQYF.